The rows below give T cell receptor beta chains drawn from one sample of a study of blood T cell repertoires in COVID-19. The repertoire was sequenced with immunoSEQ multiplex PCR; TCRdb's copy has only in-frame clones and lacks some. The repertoire holds under 200,000 clones, with 86% as singletons. The sequenced sample consisted of peripheral blood. The receptors here all came from a man between 45 and 60 years old with active or convalescent COVID-19. The CDR3 runs from the conserved cysteine through the conserved F or W. A D gene is named only where the DNA matches it firmly. Size tells how often a clone was seen (once, few, many) or the class of an expanded clone, and some rows leave it out.

abundance: NA
v_gene: TRBV11-1
d_gene: TRBD1
j_gene: TRBJ1-5
CDR3nt: TGTGCCAGCAGCCCATACACAGGGGGGAACAATCAGCCCCAGCATTTT
CDR3aa: CASSPYTGGNNQPQHF

abundance: NA
v_gene: TRBV6-5
d_gene: NA
j_gene: TRBJ2-5
CDR3nt: TGTGCCAGCAGTTACGGTGGGGGGGCATCAGAGACCCAGTACTTC
CDR3aa: CASSYGGGASETQYF

abundance: NA
v_gene: TRBV28
d_gene: TRBD1
j_gene: TRBJ2-7
CDR3nt: TGTGCCAGCAGCCTAGGACAGGGGACGTCCTACGAGCAGTACTTC
CDR3aa: CASSLGQGTSYEQYF

abundance: NA
v_gene: TRBV9
d_gene: TRBD1
j_gene: TRBJ1-3
CDR3nt: TGTGCCAGCAGCGGGCAGGGGGGAACTGGAAACACCATATATTTT
CDR3aa: CASSGQGGTGNTIYF

abundance: NA
v_gene: TRBV5-4
d_gene: TRBD1
j_gene: TRBJ1-2
CDR3nt: TGTGCCAGCAGCGAAGGGACAGGGGTCCGTAACTATGGCTACACCTTC
CDR3aa: CASSEGTGVRNYGYTF

abundance: NA
v_gene: TRBV6-2/TRBV6-3
d_gene: NA
j_gene: TRBJ1-2
CDR3nt: TGTGCCAGCAGTTACCCCCCACAGGGATCCTACGGCTACACCTTC
CDR3aa: CASSYPPQGSYGYTF

abundance: NA
v_gene: TRBV5-1
d_gene: TRBD2
j_gene: TRBJ2-2
CDR3nt: TGCGCCAGCAGCTCCGGGACTAGGGACGGGGAGCTGTTTTTT
CDR3aa: CASSSGTRDGELFF

abundance: NA
v_gene: TRBV5-8
d_gene: NA
j_gene: TRBJ1-1
CDR3nt: TGTGCCAGCAGCGCCTCAGGGGACACTGAAGCTTTCTTT
CDR3aa: CASSASGDTEAFF

abundance: NA
v_gene: TRBV4-3
d_gene: NA
j_gene: TRBJ2-2
CDR3nt: TGCGCCAGCAGCCAAGAAAGACACAGGGTGAACACCGGGGAGCTGTTTTTT
CDR3aa: CASSQERHRVNTGELFF

abundance: NA
v_gene: TRBV19
d_gene: TRBD2
j_gene: TRBJ2-1
CDR3nt: TGTGCCAGTAGTATTAGCGGGAGAAACAATGAGCAGTTCTTC
CDR3aa: CASSISGRNNEQFF

abundance: NA
v_gene: TRBV5-1
d_gene: TRBD2
j_gene: TRBJ2-7
CDR3nt: TGCGCCAGCAGCCCGGTGGTAGCGGGAGGGAACTACGAGCAGTACTTC
CDR3aa: CASSPVVAGGNYEQYF

abundance: once
v_gene: TRBV6-5
d_gene: NA
j_gene: TRBJ2-7
CDR3nt: TGTGCCAGCAGTTACTCCGGACAGTACGAGCAGTACTTC
CDR3aa: CASSYSGQYEQYF

abundance: NA
v_gene: TRBV3-1/TRBV3-2
d_gene: TRBD1
j_gene: TRBJ2-2
CDR3nt: TGTGCCAGCATCGGCAGGGGGCAGGCCGGGGAGCTGTTTTTT
CDR3aa: CASIGRGQAGELFF

abundance: NA
v_gene: TRBV6-5
d_gene: NA
j_gene: TRBJ2-7
CDR3nt: TGTGCCAGCAGATTGGGCCTAGCGCACTCCTACGAGCAGTACTTC
CDR3aa: CASRLGLAHSYEQYF

abundance: NA
v_gene: TRBV7-8
d_gene: NA
j_gene: TRBJ2-3
CDR3nt: TGTGCCAGCAGCTTAAACGACCCGAGTGAGGCGCAGTATTTT
CDR3aa: CASSLNDPSEAQYF

abundance: NA
v_gene: TRBV7-2
d_gene: TRBD1
j_gene: TRBJ1-1
CDR3nt: TGTGCCAGCAGCTTATGGGGCCCGGACAGGGTGGGCACTGAAGCTTTCTTT
CDR3aa: CASSLWGPDRVGTEAFF

abundance: NA
v_gene: TRBV5-4
d_gene: NA
j_gene: TRBJ1-2
CDR3nt: TGTGCCTACGCATCGAGGGCTGGGTACTATGGCTACACCTTC
CDR3aa: CAYASRAGYYGYTF

abundance: NA
v_gene: TRBV2
d_gene: NA
j_gene: TRBJ1-1
CDR3nt: TGTGCCAGCAGTGAAGTTGGAAACAGGCCGCAACAGGGGAACACTGAAGCTTTCTTT
CDR3aa: CASSEVGNRPQQGNTEAFF

abundance: NA
v_gene: TRBV7-9
d_gene: NA
j_gene: TRBJ1-1
CDR3nt: TGTGCCAGCAGCTTACCGGGACTCTCATATGAAGCTTTCTTT
CDR3aa: CASSLPGLSYEAFF

abundance: NA
v_gene: TRBV14
d_gene: NA
j_gene: TRBJ2-5
CDR3nt: TGTGCCAGCGGAGGTGTAGTTGAGACCCAGTACTTC
CDR3aa: CASGGVVETQYF

abundance: NA
v_gene: TRBV4-2
d_gene: NA
j_gene: TRBJ1-6
CDR3nt: TGTGCCAGCAGCCAAGATCTTGTAGGGGAGGGTTCACCCCTCCACTTT
CDR3aa: CASSQDLVGEGSPLHF

abundance: NA
v_gene: TRBV7-2
d_gene: TRBD2
j_gene: TRBJ2-5
CDR3nt: TGTGCCAGCAGCTTGGGGACTAGCGACCCGACCCAGTACTTC
CDR3aa: CASSLGTSDPTQYF

abundance: NA
v_gene: TRBV9
d_gene: NA
j_gene: TRBJ2-2
CDR3nt: TGTGCCAGCACGGCGTTCCCATCGGCGCGACTGAACACCGGGGAGCTGTTTTTT
CDR3aa: CASTAFPSARLNTGELFF

abundance: NA
v_gene: TRBV3-1/TRBV3-2
d_gene: NA
j_gene: TRBJ1-5
CDR3nt: TGTGCCAGCAGCCAATCTTGGTCGGGCAATCAGCCCCAGCATTTT
CDR3aa: CASSQSWSGNQPQHF

abundance: NA
v_gene: TRBV5-1
d_gene: NA
j_gene: TRBJ1-2
CDR3nt: TGCGCCAGCAGCTTAATGACAAACTATGGCTACACCTTC
CDR3aa: CASSLMTNYGYTF

abundance: NA
v_gene: TRBV6-4
d_gene: NA
j_gene: TRBJ2-2
CDR3nt: TGTGCCAGCAGCCCCGACAGGCTCACCGGGGAGCTGTTTTTT
CDR3aa: CASSPDRLTGELFF

abundance: NA
v_gene: TRBV19
d_gene: NA
j_gene: TRBJ1-5
CDR3nt: TGTGCCAGTAGTAACAGTGATCAGCCCCAGCATTTT
CDR3aa: CASSNSDQPQHF

abundance: few
v_gene: TRBV5-5
d_gene: TRBD1
j_gene: TRBJ1-5
CDR3nt: TGTGCCAGCAGCCCACAGGGGGCGGGTAGCAATCAGCCCCAGCATTTT
CDR3aa: CASSPQGAGSNQPQHF

abundance: NA
v_gene: TRBV7-8
d_gene: NA
j_gene: TRBJ2-1
CDR3nt: TGTGCCAGCAGACGAGGGTCAGGGGGGAATGGGGATGAGCAGTTCTTC
CDR3aa: CASRRGSGGNGDEQFF

abundance: NA
v_gene: TRBV28
d_gene: TRBD1
j_gene: TRBJ1-2
CDR3nt: TGTGCCAGCAGTTTATTGGGAACAGGGGTTTCCCTGGGTGGCTACACCTTC
CDR3aa: CASSLLGTGVSLGGYTF

abundance: NA
v_gene: TRBV24-1
d_gene: TRBD1
j_gene: TRBJ2-1
CDR3nt: TGTGCCACCAGTGATCCCCCGAGGACAGGGAATCCTTACAATGAGCAGTTCTTC
CDR3aa: CATSDPPRTGNPYNEQFF

abundance: NA
v_gene: TRBV10-3
d_gene: TRBD2
j_gene: TRBJ2-2
CDR3nt: TGTGCCATCAGTGCTAGCGGGGTGGACACCGGGGAGCTGTTTTTT
CDR3aa: CAISASGVDTGELFF

abundance: NA
v_gene: TRBV28
d_gene: TRBD1
j_gene: TRBJ1-6
CDR3nt: TGTGCCAGCAGTTTGCACCGGGACAGGGCCCACCGGCCCCTCCACTTT
CDR3aa: CASSLHRDRAHRPLHF

abundance: NA
v_gene: TRBV24-1
d_gene: TRBD1
j_gene: TRBJ2-1
CDR3nt: TGTGCCACCAGTGGGACAGGGAGATACAATGAGCAGTTCTTC
CDR3aa: CATSGTGRYNEQFF

abundance: once
v_gene: TRBV6-2/TRBV6-3
d_gene: TRBD1
j_gene: TRBJ1-6
CDR3nt: TGTGCCAGCAGTTACGGCTCAGGGGGCTACAATTCACCCCTCCACTTT
CDR3aa: CASSYGSGGYNSPLHF

abundance: NA
v_gene: TRBV7-2
d_gene: TRBD2
j_gene: TRBJ2-7
CDR3nt: TGTGCCAGCAGCACCGGGACTAGCAGTAGAGAGCAGTACTTC
CDR3aa: CASSTGTSSREQYF

abundance: NA
v_gene: TRBV6-1
d_gene: NA
j_gene: TRBJ1-1
CDR3nt: TGTGCCAGCAGTGAAGCGCAGGGAATGTCGACTGAAGCTTTCTTT
CDR3aa: CASSEAQGMSTEAFF

abundance: NA
v_gene: TRBV9
d_gene: NA
j_gene: TRBJ1-1
CDR3nt: TGTGCCAGCAGCGTTGAGTCGGGCACTGAAGCTTTCTTT
CDR3aa: CASSVESGTEAFF

abundance: NA
v_gene: TRBV27
d_gene: NA
j_gene: TRBJ2-3
CDR3nt: TGTGCCAGCAGTTCCTTCTCTAGCACAGATACGCAGTATTTT
CDR3aa: CASSSFSSTDTQYF

abundance: once
v_gene: TRBV5-6
d_gene: NA
j_gene: TRBJ1-1
CDR3nt: TGTGCCAGCAGTTCATCGGGTACCTTGAAAGCTTTCTTT
CDR3aa: CASSSSGTLKAFF

abundance: NA
v_gene: TRBV7-2
d_gene: TRBD2
j_gene: TRBJ2-1
CDR3nt: TGTGCCAGCAGCTGGGGACTAGCGGGGGGGAATGAGCAGTTCTTC
CDR3aa: CASSWGLAGGNEQFF

abundance: NA
v_gene: TRBV9
d_gene: NA
j_gene: TRBJ1-3
CDR3nt: TGTGCCAGCAGCGCTGGACTCTCTGGAAACACCATATATTTT
CDR3aa: CASSAGLSGNTIYF

abundance: NA
v_gene: TRBV24-1
d_gene: NA
j_gene: TRBJ2-1
CDR3nt: TGTGCCACCCGCGGACTGGGCGATTACAATGAGCAGTTCTTC
CDR3aa: CATRGLGDYNEQFF

abundance: NA
v_gene: TRBV6-5
d_gene: TRBD2
j_gene: TRBJ2-1
CDR3nt: TGTGCCAGCAAGAGCGCTAGCGGGTACTACAATGAGCAGTTCTTC
CDR3aa: CASKSASGYYNEQFF

abundance: NA
v_gene: TRBV6-1
d_gene: NA
j_gene: TRBJ1-6
CDR3nt: TGTGCCAGCAGTGCGTCTCTAGTCGGACCGGGGACCTATAATTCACCCCTCCACTTT
CDR3aa: CASSASLVGPGTYNSPLHF

abundance: NA
v_gene: TRBV29-1
d_gene: NA
j_gene: TRBJ1-1
CDR3nt: TGCAGCGTTGAAGGGCAGGGCGGCAGGTTTGCTGAAGCTTTCTTT
CDR3aa: CSVEGQGGRFAEAFF

abundance: NA
v_gene: TRBV19
d_gene: NA
j_gene: TRBJ1-5
CDR3nt: TGTGCCAGTAGGCCGAAAGGGGAAAGCAATCAGCCCCAGCATTTT
CDR3aa: CASRPKGESNQPQHF

abundance: NA
v_gene: TRBV9
d_gene: TRBD2
j_gene: TRBJ2-3
CDR3nt: TGTGCCAGCAGCGTAGCTTTGGGTAGCGGGGAAATAAATACGCAGTATTTT
CDR3aa: CASSVALGSGEINTQYF

abundance: NA
v_gene: TRBV29-1
d_gene: NA
j_gene: TRBJ2-3
CDR3nt: TGCAGCGGGGCGGGACGGCACACAGATACGCAGTATTTT
CDR3aa: CSGAGRHTDTQYF

abundance: NA
v_gene: TRBV6-4
d_gene: TRBD2
j_gene: TRBJ2-3
CDR3nt: TGTGCCAGTCGTAGCGGGGGGGCCGCAGATACGCAGTATTTT
CDR3aa: CASRSGGAADTQYF

abundance: NA
v_gene: TRBV5-1
d_gene: TRBD2
j_gene: TRBJ2-1
CDR3nt: TGCGCCAGCAGCTTGGGTGCGGGGGGGCCAAATAAGGAGCAGTTCTTC
CDR3aa: CASSLGAGGPNKEQFF

abundance: few
v_gene: TRBV7-2
d_gene: TRBD1
j_gene: TRBJ2-3
CDR3nt: TGTGCCAGCAGCTTAATGGGACAGGGCCAAGATACGCAGTATTTT
CDR3aa: CASSLMGQGQDTQYF

abundance: NA
v_gene: TRBV3-1/TRBV3-2
d_gene: NA
j_gene: TRBJ1-1
CDR3nt: TGTGCCAGCAGCCAATTCAGAGGAATGAACACTGAAGCTTTCTTT
CDR3aa: CASSQFRGMNTEAFF

abundance: NA
v_gene: TRBV7-3
d_gene: TRBD1
j_gene: TRBJ1-2
CDR3nt: TGTGCCAGCAGCTTAACAGGACAGGGAAACTATGGCTACACCTTC
CDR3aa: CASSLTGQGNYGYTF

abundance: NA
v_gene: TRBV9
d_gene: TRBD2
j_gene: TRBJ2-1
CDR3nt: TGTGCCAGCAGCTTTAGACTAGCGGGTAGTTCCTACAATGAGCAGTTCTTC
CDR3aa: CASSFRLAGSSYNEQFF

abundance: NA
v_gene: TRBV19
d_gene: NA
j_gene: TRBJ2-1
CDR3nt: TGTGCCAGTAGGGCTTGGACAGCGAGCTCCTACAATGAGCAGTTCTTC
CDR3aa: CASRAWTASSYNEQFF

abundance: NA
v_gene: TRBV2
d_gene: NA
j_gene: TRBJ1-4
CDR3nt: TGTGCCAGCAGTGAATTGGGGGGGAGCTATGAAAAACTGTTTTTT
CDR3aa: CASSELGGSYEKLFF

abundance: NA
v_gene: TRBV21-1
d_gene: NA
j_gene: TRBJ2-7
CDR3nt: TGTGCCAGCAGCAAAGTGAGGAGCGGGGGGGCCGTTGTAGAGCAGTACTTC
CDR3aa: CASSKVRSGGAVVEQYF

abundance: NA
v_gene: TRBV19
d_gene: NA
j_gene: TRBJ1-1
CDR3nt: TGTGCCAGTAGTACCCCGTTGTACGGGGGAACTGAAGCTTTCTTT
CDR3aa: CASSTPLYGGTEAFF

abundance: NA
v_gene: TRBV12-3/TRBV12-4
d_gene: NA
j_gene: TRBJ1-5
CDR3nt: TGTGCCAGCAGTAAAGGGGTGGAGCAGCCCCAGCATTTT
CDR3aa: CASSKGVEQPQHF